Listed below are T cell receptor beta chains from one sample, sequenced in a study of regulatory T cells in long-lasting Graves disease. TCRdb reprocessed the multiplex PCR reads with MiXCR, giving one entry per CDR3 protein. The sample contains 350,000 to 500,000 distinct CDR3 sequences, around 15% of which appear only once. The sample was also linked to a second study, of T cells in Graves' hyperthyroidism and ophthalmopathy.

The sample consisted of peripheral blood mononuclear cells (PBMCs), taken at new diagnosis, from a patient treated with antithyroid drugs. These receptor sequences come from a woman between 18 and 29 years old with Graves disease. The CDR3 runs from the conserved cysteine through the conserved F or W. D genes are given only for firm matches. Not all rows give a size; the values are once, few, many and, for expanded clones, a class.

abundance | d_gene | j_gene | v_gene | CDR3aa | CDR3nt
many | TRBD1 | TRBJ2-7 | TRBV18 | CASSAGQAAYEQYF | TGTGCCAGCTCAGCGGGACAGGCAGCCTACGAGCAGTACTTC
NA | TRBD1 | TRBJ2-7 | TRBV7-9 | CASSFRGQGGREQYF | TGTGCCAGCAGCTTTCGCGGACAGGGGGGTCGCGAGCAGTACTTC
few | NA | TRBJ2-7 | TRBV27 | CASSFFGRSNQRQYF | TGTGCCAGCAGTTTCTTCGGTAGGTCTAACCAAAGGCAGTACTTC
NA | NA | TRBJ2-2 | TRBV10-3 | CAVQINTGELFF | TGTGCCGTACAGATTAACACCGGGGAGCTGTTTTTT
many | TRBD2 | TRBJ2-5 | TRBV6-2/TRBV6-3 | CASSPGTRQETQYF | TGTGCCAGTTCCCCCGGGACTAGACAAGAGACCCAGTACTTC
many | NA | TRBJ2-5 | TRBV20-1 | CSARGVGQETQYF | TGCAGTGCTAGAGGAGTGGGTCAAGAGACCCAGTACTTC
many | NA | TRBJ2-7 | TRBV28 | CASSFGRGGYEQYF | TGTGCCAGCAGTTTCGGCAGGGGGGGATACGAGCAGTACTTC
NA | NA | TRBJ2-2 | TRBV29-1 | CSVEGPGVVGELFF | TGCAGCGTTGAAGGTCCTGGAGTCGTCGGGGAGCTGTTTTTT
many | TRBD2 | TRBJ2-1 | TRBV29-1 | CSGLAGVSYNEQFF | TGCAGCGGGCTAGCGGGAGTTTCCTACAATGAGCAGTTCTTC
NA | TRBD2 | TRBJ2-7 | TRBV19 | CASKELADSYEQYF | TGTGCCAGTAAAGAACTAGCGGACTCCTACGAGCAGTACTTC
many | NA | TRBJ2-1 | TRBV29-1 | CSVVRQSSYNEQFF | TGCAGCGTTGTAAGACAGAGCTCCTACAATGAGCAGTTCTTC
NA | NA | TRBJ1-2 | TRBV28 | CASSKPPGRNGYAF | TGTGCCAGCAGTAAACCCCCAGGGCGTAATGGCTACGCCTTC
NA | NA | TRBJ2-3 | TRBV4-3 | CASSHIVTDTQYF | TGCGCCAGCAGCCACATAGTCACAGATACGCAGTATTTT
NA | NA | TRBJ2-2 | TRBV6-6 | CASSYSMGLSTGELFF | TGTGCCAGCAGTTACTCGATGGGCCTGAGCACCGGGGAGCTGTTTTTT
many | NA | TRBJ2-7 | TRBV20-1 | CSGGSGSSYEQYF | TGCAGTGGTGGCAGTGGGAGCTCCTACGAGCAGTACTTC
many | NA | TRBJ2-1 | TRBV4-2 | CASSRNPLGSGGYNEQFF | TGTGCCAGCAGCCGCAATCCCCTTGGGAGCGGCGGTTACAATGAGCAGTTCTTC
NA | TRBD1 | TRBJ2-7 | TRBV6-9 | CASSYFRPGQGSYEQYF | TGTGCCAGCAGTTACTTCAGGCCTGGACAGGGATCCTACGAGCAGTACTTC
NA | TRBD2 | TRBJ2-2 | TRBV10-1 | CASSPLAGVSAGELFF | TGCGCCAGCAGTCCCCTAGCGGGAGTAAGTGCCGGGGAGCTGTTTTTT
many | NA | TRBJ1-1 | TRBV29-1 | CSAAVAVNTEAFF | TGCAGCGCTGCGGTGGCAGTGAACACTGAAGCTTTCTTT
few | NA | TRBJ1-6 | TRBV6-2/TRBV6-3 | CASSSTGYSPLHF | TGTGCCAGCAGTTCCACAGGGTACTCACCCCTCCACTTT
few | NA | TRBJ1-3 | TRBV9 | CASSPLSYSGNTIYF | TGTGCCAGCAGCCCCCTGAGCTACTCTGGAAACACCATATATTTT
NA | TRBD2 | TRBJ2-5 | TRBV29-1 | CSVEDDRGGETQYF | TGCAGCGTTGAAGATGATCGCGGGGGAGAGACCCAGTACTTC
NA | TRBD1 | TRBJ2-5 | TRBV5-1 | CASSLQNDRVETQYF | TGCGCCAGCAGCTTGCAAAATGACAGGGTGGAGACCCAGTACTTC
many | NA | TRBJ2-7 | TRBV27 | CASSLQEGLSYEQYF | TGTGCCAGCAGTTTACAAGAGGGGCTCTCCTACGAGCAGTACTTC
few | TRBD2 | TRBJ2-1 | TRBV9 | CASSVLGGSYNEQFF | TGTGCCAGCAGCGTATTGGGGGGGTCCTACAATGAGCAGTTCTTC
few | NA | TRBJ2-2 | TRBV19 | CASSITKGANTGELFF | TGTGCCAGTAGTATCACGAAGGGGGCGAACACCGGGGAGCTGTTTTTT
few | NA | TRBJ2-6 | TRBV7-9 | CASSSPPSGANVLTF | TGTGCCAGCAGCTCGCCGCCGTCTGGGGCCAACGTCCTGACTTTC
many | TRBD1 | TRBJ2-7 | TRBV18 | CASSPWGTGNHYEQYF | TGTGCCAGCTCACCCTGGGGGACAGGAAATCACTACGAGCAGTACTTC
many | NA | TRBJ2-5 | TRBV5-4 | CASSLGTLETQYF | TGTGCCAGCAGCCTGGGGACTCTAGAGACCCAGTACTTC
many | NA | TRBJ2-7 | TRBV2 | CASSEGLRGPTYEQYF | TGTGCCAGCAGTGAAGGGCTCAGGGGTCCCACCTACGAGCAGTACTTC
many | NA | TRBJ1-1 | TRBV2 | CASSEERDTEAFF | TGTGCCAGCAGTGAAGAGCGGGACACTGAAGCTTTCTTT
few | NA | TRBJ2-2 | TRBV6-2/TRBV6-3 | CASSQAGPGTGELFF | TGTGCCAGCAGCCAAGCCGGCCCTGGGACCGGGGAGCTGTTTTTT
NA | NA | TRBJ2-7 | TRBV5-1 | CASSLVPDVGYEQYF | TGCGCCAGCAGCTTGGTCCCGGATGTCGGATACGAGCAGTACTTC
NA | NA | TRBJ1-6 | TRBV5-1 | CASNPEGIGNSPLHF | TGCGCCAGCAACCCCGAGGGGATCGGGAATTCACCCCTCCACTTT
few | NA | TRBJ2-7 | TRBV6-6 | CASSYSSPAGWSYEQYF | TGTGCCAGCAGTTACTCGAGTCCGGCAGGGTGGTCCTACGAGCAGTACTTC
few | TRBD1 | TRBJ2-1 | TRBV25-1 | CASSASTGELYNEQFF | TGTGCCAGCAGTGCCTCGACAGGGGAGCTGTACAATGAGCAGTTCTTC
NA | TRBD1 | TRBJ1-2 | TRBV29-1 | CSAQDRVYGYTF | TGCAGCGCCCAAGACAGGGTCTATGGCTACACCTTC
many | TRBD2 | TRBJ2-1 | TRBV30 | CAWSTRSGVAGETEQFF | TGTGCCTGGAGTACGAGGTCTGGAGTAGCGGGAGAAACCGAGCAGTTCTTC
many | TRBD2 | TRBJ2-5 | TRBV7-9 | CASEGREAETQETQYF | TGTGCCAGCGAAGGACGGGAGGCCGAGACCCAAGAGACCCAGTACTTC
many | NA | TRBJ1-2 | TRBV30 | CAWREGGRNYGYTF | TGTGCCTGGAGGGAAGGGGGAAGGAACTATGGCTACACCTTC
NA | TRBD2 | TRBJ2-1 | TRBV20-1 | CSARGSGRVYNEQFF | TGCAGTGCTAGGGGTAGCGGGAGGGTTTACAATGAGCAGTTCTTC
few | TRBD1 | TRBJ2-7 | TRBV10-3 | CATTGGAEQYF | TGTGCCACGACAGGGGGCGCCGAGCAGTACTTC
NA | NA | TRBJ1-1 | TRBV28 | CASSLRKGRDTEAFF | TGTGCCAGCAGTTTACGGAAGGGAAGGGACACTGAAGCTTTCTTT
few | NA | TRBJ1-1 | TRBV9 | CASSVDANTEAFF | TGTGCCAGCAGCGTAGACGCAAACACTGAAGCTTTCTTT
many | NA | TRBJ2-1 | TRBV6-5 | CASSYYPPSSYNEQFF | TGTGCCAGCAGTTACTACCCCCCAAGCTCCTACAATGAGCAGTTCTTC
NA | TRBD2 | TRBJ2-5 | TRBV20-1 | CSARGELAGGVQETQYF | TGCAGTGCTAGAGGGGAGCTAGCGGGAGGGGTCCAAGAGACCCAGTACTTC
many | NA | TRBJ2-5 | TRBV20-1 | CSASEGIQETQYF | TGCAGTGCTAGTGAGGGGATCCAAGAGACCCAGTACTTC
many | TRBD2 | TRBJ2-7 | TRBV6-5 | CASSYASGSPYEQYF | TGTGCCAGCAGTTACGCTAGCGGGAGCCCCTACGAGCAGTACTTC
few | NA | TRBJ2-3 | TRBV20-1 | CSARRQEIPTDTQYF | TGCAGTGCTAGACGGCAGGAGATACCCACAGATACGCAGTATTTT
NA | NA | TRBJ1-3 | TRBV20-1 | CSAKADRQGAGNTIYF | TGCAGTGCTAAAGCTGACAGGCAAGGAGCTGGAAACACCATATATTTT
many | NA | TRBJ2-1 | TRBV6-2/TRBV6-3 | CASSYSTQGEQFF | TGTGCCAGCAGTTACTCGACACAGGGTGAGCAGTTCTTC
NA | TRBD1 | TRBJ1-4 | TRBV28 | CASSLRRGREKLFF | TGTGCCAGCAGTTTACGCAGGGGGCGAGAAAAACTGTTTTTT
many | NA | TRBJ2-1 | TRBV9 | CASSVGPGSYNEQFF | TGTGCCAGCAGCGTAGGTCCGGGATCCTACAATGAGCAGTTCTTC
NA | TRBD2 | TRBJ2-2 | TRBV2 | CASSETSGLTGELFF | TGTGCCAGCAGTGAGACTAGCGGGTTGACCGGGGAGCTGTTTTTT
many | TRBD2 | TRBJ2-3 | TRBV11-2 | CASSLVSSGFTDTQYF | TGTGCCAGCAGCTTAGTTTCTAGCGGGTTCACAGATACGCAGTATTTT
NA | NA | TRBJ1-4 | TRBV9 | CASSVEGRGLEKLFF | TGTGCCAGCAGCGTAGAGGGCCGGGGTTTGGAAAAACTGTTTTTT
few | TRBD1 | TRBJ1-6 | TRBV24-1 | CATRGTGVNSPLHF | TGTGCCACCAGAGGGACAGGGGTCAATTCACCCCTCCACTTT